This TCR beta chain originates from a study of persistence of HIV-infected CD4 T cells. Study overall: The sample holds CD4+ T cells responsive to CMV or HIV-1 Gag.

This clone appeared once. Its antigen remains unknown. Lysates of CMV-infected fibroblasts at around 9.9 ug/mL stimulated these cells. Memory cells lacking CD40L and CD69 with high CD45RO were sorted. Donors had CD4+ T cell counts above 400 cells/uL and were CMV-seropositive. Stimulated PBMCs had first been depleted of CD8+ T cells. For approximately 17 hours, CD8-depleted PBMCs received anti-CD28/CD49d costimulation, a CD40-blocking antibody and enfuvirtide. Sequencing used immunoSEQ version 4 in survey mode. Sequenced by immunoSEQ multiplex PCR; TCRdb stores in-frame clones only, minus some. Of about 48,000 clones in the sample, around 72% are singletons; the top ten hold 3%. The length of the CDR3 is 17 residues.

The sample consisted of CD4+ T cells sorted from PBMCs after roughly 17-hour stimulation, taken from a patient who received antiretroviral therapy. The TCR originated in an adult man with HIV who was CMV-seropositive. V usage is TRBV21-1 and J usage is TRBJ2-3; TRBD2 is the table's D call, not checked against the DNA. TRBV21-1 is a recognized pseudogene. The CDR3 sequence is CASSTLGLAGATDTQYF. The CDR3 nucleotides are TGTGCCAGCAGCACCTTGGGACTAGCGGGGGCCACAGATACGCAGTATTTT.